The 21 T cell receptor beta chains presented below share a single source sample, sequenced in a study of OX40 agonist ivuxolimab in advanced cancers. The repertoire was sequenced with immunoSEQ multiplex PCR; TCRdb's copy has only in-frame clones and lacks some. The data hold tens of thousands of clones, with approximately 90% observed a single time. The source material was CD4+ or CD8+ T cells sorted from blood, sampled in a trial of the OX40 agonist ivuxolimab. These receptors came from an adult with an advanced solid tumor such as melanoma, head and neck, liver or kidney cancer.

The chain links TRBV27 to TRBJ2-3; 8 bases align to TRBD1. Trimming at V came to 3 bases and at J to 4 bases, leaving 6 bases not matched to a gene. Germline V gene sequence: CDR1 MNHEY, CDR2 SMNVEV (reference sequence). The CDR3 extends over 15 amino acids. The CDR3 here is CASSFLQGGSDTQYF. CDR3 nucleotides: TGTGCCAGCAGTTTCTTACAGGGGGGCTCAGATACGCAGTATTTT.

The chain couples TRBV28 to TRBJ1-5, with D possibly TRBD1 on 6 matching bases. CDR1 MDHEN and CDR2 SYDVKM come from the germline V gene. Trimming took off 5 bases at V and 6 bases at J, with 8 bases between the two ends. The CDR3 covers 12 residues. The chain's CDR3 is CASSTGIQPQHF. In DNA form, the CDR3 reads TGTGCCAGCAGTACAGGGATTCAGCCCCAGCATTTT.

CDR3 DNA: TGTGCCAGCAGTCAAAACATTAACTATGGCTACACCTTC. This encodes CASSQNINYGYTF. The chain couples TRBV2 to TRBJ1-2; D call uncertain. V dropped 5 bases and J dropped 1 base, with 8 bases sitting between them. The CDR3 covers 13 residues. Germline V gene sequence: CDR1 SNHLY, CDR2 FYNNEI.

This clone has a handful of counts. Distinct nucleotide sequences in the sample also encode this CDR3. The chain combines TRBV5-6 with TRBJ1-1; D is uncertain. Germline values: CDR1 SGHDT, CDR2 YYEEEE. The CDR3 length is 14 residues. The ends were cut back, 2 bases at V and 1 base at J, with 9 bases in the middle. This chain's CDR3 is CASSFRTANTEAFF. CDR3 bases: TGTGCCAGCAGCTTCCGAACCGCGAACACTGAAGCTTTCTTT.

The rearrangement uses TRBV5-1 and TRBJ2-7; D ambiguous. Trimming pared 6 bases from V and 3 bases from J, leaving 13 bases between. The germline V gene has CDR1 SGHRS and CDR2 YFSETQ. The CDR3 runs to 13 residues. CDR3 protein: CASTPAPHYEQYF. The CDR3 DNA reads as TGCGCCAGCACTCCAGCCCCCCACTACGAGCAGTACTTC.

The table lists this clone with a count of one. This chain joins TRBV7-9 and TRBJ1-6, with 7 nucleotides matching TRBD1. Trimming removed 5 bases from V and 7 bases from J; junction bases left unmatched: 5. There are 14 residues in the CDR3. Looked up from germline, CDR1 is SEHNR and CDR2 is FQNEAQ (reference sequence). The CDR3 bases are TGTGCCAGCAGCCCGACAGGGAAAAATTCACCCCTCCACTTT. This sequence encodes CASSPTGKNSPLHF.

This clone appeared a single time. This chain joins TRBV19 and TRBJ2-1, with 7 positions matching TRBD2. Germline trimming cut 1 base from V and 12 bases from J; bases unmatched to any gene: 15. The germline gives CDR1 LNHDA, CDR2 SQIVND (reference sequence). The CDR3 has 16 amino acids. CDR3 loop: CASSIGPPGTTGLQFF. The CDR3 coding sequence is TGTGCCAGTAGTATAGGCCCCCCCGGGACTACTGGTCTGCAGTTCTTC.

This chain uses TRBV18 with TRBJ1-6; the D gene is possibly TRBD1 (5 bases). The CDR3 length is 16 residues. Trimming pared 1 base from V and 9 bases from J, leaving 16 bases between. Germline CDR1 is KGHSH and CDR2 is LQKENI. The CDR3: CASSPLTFTGGSPLHF. The CDR3, as DNA: TGTGCCAGCTCACCACTCACCTTCACTGGGGGTTCACCCCTCCACTTT.

The chain has TRBV13 and TRBJ1-1; D possibly corresponds to TRBD1 (5 bases). V lost 5 bases, J lost 4 bases, and 14 bases lay in between. From germline, CDR1 is PRHDT and CDR2 FYEKMQ (reference sequence). The CDR3 runs to 14 residues. CDR3 region: CASSQTRQTTEAFF. The DNA for the CDR3 is TGTGCCAGCAGCCAAACCCGACAGACCACTGAAGCTTTCTTT.

The chain carries TRBV5-4 and TRBJ2-7, with D uncertain. Trimming shortened V by 1 base and J by 3 bases, and 5 bases separated the two germline ends. The CDR3 contains 12 residues. CDR1 SGHNT and CDR2 YYREEE come from the germline V gene (reference sequence). The CDR3 spells CASSLSGYEQYF. CDR3 bases: TGTGCCAGCAGCTTGTCAGGCTACGAGCAGTACTTC.

The chain couples TRBV5-6 to TRBJ2-3, with D possibly being TRBD1 (6 bases). The CDR3 length is 16 residues. The germline V gene encodes CDR1 SGHDT and CDR2 YYEEEE. The germline V and J ends were trimmed by 3 bases and 0 bases, with 14 bases remaining between them. CDR3 region: CASSSGQQFSTDTQYF. CDR3 nucleotide sequence: TGTGCCAGCAGCTCGGGACAACAGTTTAGCACAGATACGCAGTATTTT.

The chain carries TRBV4-1 and TRBJ2-2; TRBD2 matches at 14 bases. The trim removed 1 base at V and 6 bases at J, leaving 4 bases unmatched. The V gene's germline CDR1 is MGHRA and CDR2 YSYEKL. The CDR3 loop spans 17 amino acids. As DNA, the CDR3 is TGCGCCAGCAGCCAAGGGACTAGCGGGGGGAGGTCCGGGGAGCTGTTTTTT. This sequence encodes CASSQGTSGGRSGELFF.

The chain couples TRBV9 to TRBJ2-5; TRBD1 or TRBD2 may be the D gene (6 bases each). Trimming stripped 3 bases from V and 1 base from J, with 10 bases between. This CDR3 region has 14 residues. Per germline, CDR1 SGDLS and CDR2 YYNGEE. CDR3 in amino acids: CASSGGAVQETQYF. The DNA of the CDR3 is TGTGCCAGCAGCGGGGGGGCGGTCCAAGAGACCCAGTACTTC.

The gene calls are TRBV4-2 and TRBJ2-7; no clear D. V shed 1 base and J shed 1 base, with 11 bases lying between them. The CDR3 length is 15 residues. Germline V gene data show CDR1 as LGHNA and CDR2 as YNFKEQ. The CDR3 spells CASSQVVGLSYEQYF. CDR3 DNA sequence: TGTGCCAGCAGCCAAGTAGTCGGGCTTTCCTACGAGCAGTACTTC.

V and J are TRBV29-1 and TRBJ2-5, with TRBD2 identical over 8 bases. V dropped 1 base and J dropped 4; count of bases not matched to a gene: 5. This CDR3 contains 14 residues. Germline V gene lookup returns CDR1 SQVTM and CDR2 ANQGSEA. The CDR3, as DNA: TGCAGCGTTGAAGGCCGGGGGGGCGGAGAGACCCAGTACTTC. This translates into CSVEGRGGGETQYF.

The chain uses TRBV9 and TRBJ2-7; D might be TRBD1 (6 bases). Between the trimmed V and J ends, which lost 3 bases and 4 bases, there was a span of 11 bases. Germline-derived CDR1 and CDR2 are SGDLS and YYNGEE. The CDR3 length is 13 residues. CDR3 sequence reads: CASSESGQYEQYF. The CDR3, as DNA: TGTGCCAGCAGCGAGAGTGGACAGTACGAGCAGTACTTC.

This clone has just one count. The gene calls are TRBV4-2 and TRBJ1-1, with a weak D call TRBD1 (6 bases). V was clipped by 0 bases and J by 4 bases, with 15 bases between them. The CDR3 has 16 residues. CDR1 and CDR2 from the germline V gene are LGHNA and YNFKEQ. The CDR3: CASSQEGDTRGTEAFF. DNA of the CDR3: TGTGCCAGCAGCCAAGAGGGGGACACGAGAGGCACTGAAGCTTTCTTT.

The V call is TRBV19, the J call TRBJ1-1; the D is unclear. Germline CDR1 is LNHDA and CDR2 is SQIVND (reference sequence). CDR3 length: 12 residues. The ends were cut back, 3 bases at V and 10 bases at J, with 12 bases in the middle. CDR3 region: CASSMGGPAAFF. DNA of the CDR3: TGTGCCAGTAGTATGGGAGGTCCGGCAGCTTTCTTT.

J is TRBJ2-7 and V is TRBV27; no definite D call. V lost 7 bases and J 0 bases, leaving 16 bases between the germline ends. CDR1 and CDR2 (germline): MNHEY, SMNVEV (reference sequence). This CDR3 has 15 residues. CDR3: CASTINPRGSYEQYF. DNA of the CDR3: TGTGCCAGCACCATTAACCCGAGAGGCTCCTACGAGCAGTACTTC.

The chain joins TRBV7-2 to TRBJ1-2; 7 bases line up with TRBD1. The J segment lost 0 bases and the V segment lost 3 bases, leaving 4 bases of the junction unmatched. Looked up from germline, CDR1 is SGHTA and CDR2 is FQGNSA. CDR3 size: 15 residues. The CDR3 bases are TGTGCCAGCAGCTTTTCGACAGGGCCTAACTATGGCTACACCTTC. This translates into CASSFSTGPNYGYTF. The full variable domain, completed using reference TRBV7-2 and TRBJ1-2, is GAGVSQSPSNKVTEKGKDVELRCDPISGHTALYWYRQSLGQGLEFLIYFQGNSAPDKSGLPSDRFSAERTGGSVSTLTIQRTQQEDSAVYLCASSFSTGPNYGYTFGSGTRLTVV.

Written as DNA, the CDR3 is TGTGCCAGCAGCTCGGGACTAGCGCTCCAAGAGACCCAGTACTTC. Amino acid sequence: CASSSGLALQETQYF. The V call is TRBV11-2, the J call TRBJ2-5, with 10 positions matching TRBD2. This CDR3 region has 15 residues. Trimming took 4 bases from V and 1 from J; bases not matched to a gene: 3. Looked up from germline, CDR1 is SGHAT and CDR2 is FQNNGV.